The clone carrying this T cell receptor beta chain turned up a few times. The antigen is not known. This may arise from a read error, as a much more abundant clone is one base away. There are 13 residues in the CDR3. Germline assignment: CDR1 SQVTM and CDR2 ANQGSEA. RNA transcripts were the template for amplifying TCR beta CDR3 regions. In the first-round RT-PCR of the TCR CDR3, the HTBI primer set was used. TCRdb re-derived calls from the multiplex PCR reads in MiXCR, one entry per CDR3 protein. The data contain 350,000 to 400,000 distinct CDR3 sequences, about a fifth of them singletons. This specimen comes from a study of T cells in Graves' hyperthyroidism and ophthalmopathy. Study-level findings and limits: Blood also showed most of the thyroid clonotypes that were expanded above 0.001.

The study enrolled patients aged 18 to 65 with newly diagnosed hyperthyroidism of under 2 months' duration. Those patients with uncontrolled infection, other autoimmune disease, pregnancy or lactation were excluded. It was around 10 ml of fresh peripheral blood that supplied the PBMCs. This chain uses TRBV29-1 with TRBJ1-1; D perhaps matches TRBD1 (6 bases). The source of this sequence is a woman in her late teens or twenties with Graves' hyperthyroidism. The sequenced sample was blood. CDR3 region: CSVPKQGGTEACF. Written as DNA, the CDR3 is TGCAGCGTGCCAAAACAGGGTGGCACTGAAGCTTGCTTT.